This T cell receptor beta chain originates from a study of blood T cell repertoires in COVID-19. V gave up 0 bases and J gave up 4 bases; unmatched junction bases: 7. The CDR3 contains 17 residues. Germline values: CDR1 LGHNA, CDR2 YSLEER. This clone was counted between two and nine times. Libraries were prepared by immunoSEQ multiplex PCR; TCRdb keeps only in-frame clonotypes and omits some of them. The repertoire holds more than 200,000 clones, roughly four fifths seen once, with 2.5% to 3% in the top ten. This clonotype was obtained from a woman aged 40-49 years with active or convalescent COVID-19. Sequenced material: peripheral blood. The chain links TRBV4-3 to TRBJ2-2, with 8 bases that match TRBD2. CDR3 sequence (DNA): TGCGCCAGCAGCCAAGAGCCAGCGGGAGCTTCCACCGGGGAGCTGTTTTTT. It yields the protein CASSQEPAGASTGELFF.